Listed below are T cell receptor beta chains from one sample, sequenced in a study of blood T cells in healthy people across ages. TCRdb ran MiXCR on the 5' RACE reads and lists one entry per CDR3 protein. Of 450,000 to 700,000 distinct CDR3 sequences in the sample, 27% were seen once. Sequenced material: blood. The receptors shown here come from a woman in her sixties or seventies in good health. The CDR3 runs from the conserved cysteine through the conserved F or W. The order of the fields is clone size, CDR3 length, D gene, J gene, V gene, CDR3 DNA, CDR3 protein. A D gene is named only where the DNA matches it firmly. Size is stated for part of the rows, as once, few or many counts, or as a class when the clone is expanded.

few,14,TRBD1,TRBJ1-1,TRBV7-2,TGTGCCAGCAGTCCGACAGGGCGGAAGACTGAAGCTTTCTTT,CASSPTGRKTEAFF
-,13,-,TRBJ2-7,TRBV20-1,TGCAGTGCTAGGCCGGACAGAACCTACGAGCAGTACTTC,CSARPDRTYEQYF
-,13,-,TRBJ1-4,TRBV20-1,TGCAGTGCTAGGGGGGCCCCGAATGAAAAACTGTTTTTT,CSARGAPNEKLFF
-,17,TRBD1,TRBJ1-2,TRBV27,TGTGCCAGCAGTTCCCCCGGACAGGTCGGAGCTAACTATGGCTACACCTTC,CASSSPGQVGANYGYTF
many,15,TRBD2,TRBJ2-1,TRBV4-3,TGCGCCAGCAGCAACGCAGCGGGGGGGCACGGTGAGCAGTTCTTC,CASSNAAGGHGEQFF
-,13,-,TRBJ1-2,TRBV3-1,TGTGCCAGCAGCCCGCTCGAGGGCTATGGCTACATCTTC,CASSPLEGYGYIF
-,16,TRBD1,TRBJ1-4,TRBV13,TGTGCCAGCAGCTCCTGGCGGGGGACAGCGAATGAAAAACTGTTTTTT,CASSSWRGTANEKLFF
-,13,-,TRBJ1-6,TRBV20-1,TGCAGTGTTACGGACAGAACCAATTCACCCCTCCACTTT,CSVTDRTNSPLHF
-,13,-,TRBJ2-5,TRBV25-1,TGTGCCAGCAGTAGACACGGAACGGAGACCCAGTACTTC,CASSRHGTETQYF
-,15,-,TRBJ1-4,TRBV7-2,TGTGCCAGCAGCTTAAGGGCGGGCGCTAATGAAAAACTGTTTTTT,CASSLRAGANEKLFF
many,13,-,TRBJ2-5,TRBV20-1,TGCAGTGCCAAAGGACTACTTCGAGAGACCCAGTACTTC,CSAKGLLRETQYF
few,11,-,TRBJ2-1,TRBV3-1,TGTGCCAGCAGCCACTCTTATGAGCAGTTCTTC,CASSHSYEQFF
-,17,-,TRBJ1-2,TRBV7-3,TGTGCCAGCAGCTTAACGAGGGAACACGGGCAGGGGTATGGCTACACCTTC,CASSLTREHGQGYGYTF
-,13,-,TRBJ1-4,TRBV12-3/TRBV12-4,TGTGCCAGCAGTTGGGACACTAATGAAAAACTGTTTTTT,CASSWDTNEKLFF
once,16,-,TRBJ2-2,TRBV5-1,TGCGCCAGCAGCTTGTGGGGGGCAGGGAACACCGGGGAGCTGTTTTTT,CASSLWGAGNTGELFF
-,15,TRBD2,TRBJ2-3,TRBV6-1,TGTGCCAGCAGGAGACTAGCGATTAGCACAGATACGCAGTATTTT,CASRRLAISTDTQYF
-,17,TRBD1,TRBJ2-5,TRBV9,TGTGCCAGCAGCGACCATGCGGGACAGGGTCACCAAGAGACCCAGTACTTC,CASSDHAGQGHQETQYF
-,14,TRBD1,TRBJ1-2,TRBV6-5,TGTGCCAGCAGTGCCTGGGACAGTAACTATGGCTACACCTTC,CASSAWDSNYGYTF
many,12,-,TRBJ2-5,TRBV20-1,TGCAGTGCCCGGTTTGGGGAAGAGACCCAGTACTTC,CSARFGEETQYF
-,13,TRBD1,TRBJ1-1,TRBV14,TGTGCCAGCAGCCAAGGGGGACAGGGCGAAGCTTTCTTT,CASSQGGQGEAFF
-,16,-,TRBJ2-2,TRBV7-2,TGTGCCAGCAGCTTAGGAATCTTCGCGAACACCGGGGAGCTGTTTTTT,CASSLGIFANTGELFF
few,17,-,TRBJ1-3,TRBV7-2,TGTGCCAGCAGCTTAGCATCCCAGCGAAGCTCTGGAAACACCATATATTTT,CASSLASQRSSGNTIYF
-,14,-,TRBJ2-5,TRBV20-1,TGCAGTGCTAGACCCAGGCCCCACCCAGAGACCCAGTACTTC,CSARPRPHPETQYF
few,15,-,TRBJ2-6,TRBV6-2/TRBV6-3,TGTGCCAGCAGGCCATGGAGCTCTGGGGCCAACGTCCTGACTTTC,CASRPWSSGANVLTF
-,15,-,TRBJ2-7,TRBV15,TGTGCCACCAGCAGAGATCTTAGGAGAGGCTACGAGCAGTACTTC,CATSRDLRRGYEQYF